This is a list of T cell receptor beta chains from one sample in a study of T cell repertoires in cytomegalovirus infection. Which antigens these TCRs recognize remains unknown. TCRdb redid the calling of the reads with MiXCR, one entry per CDR3 protein. Here the sample spans under 450,000 distinct CDR3 sequences, about 35% being singletons. This material consisted of cultured PBMCs, taken from culture after CMV antigen stimulation. The receptors here all came from a human donor in good health (CMV status not recorded). Some clones in this sample may be carry-over from other donors' samples. Both conserved end residues are part of each CDR3. A D gene is named only where the DNA matches it firmly. Rows give clone size only sometimes, using once, few, many, or a class for an expanded clone.

size | D | J | V | DNA | CDR3
. | TRBD1 | TRBJ2-1 | TRBV24-1 | TGTGCCACCTCTCCTGGGACAGCGTTACAGTTCTTC | CATSPGTALQFF
. | . | TRBJ1-1 | TRBV11-1 | TGTGCCAGCAGCCTACAGGACGGAACTGAAGCTTTCTTT | CASSLQDGTEAFF
. | TRBD2 | TRBJ2-3 | TRBV11-2 | TGTGCCAGCAGCATCGCAGGACTAGCGGGAGTAGATACGCAGTATTTT | CASSIAGLAGVDTQYF
many | . | TRBJ1-5 | TRBV19 | TGTGCCAGTAGTATACGACAGCGCAATCAGCCCCAGCATTTT | CASSIRQRNQPQHF
few | . | TRBJ1-2 | TRBV20-1 | TGCAGTGCTAAGTTGGGAAACTATGGCTACACCTTC | CSAKLGNYGYTF
. | TRBD1 | TRBJ2-2 | TRBV27 | TGTGCCAGCAGACGGGACAGGGAAAGGGCCGGGGAGCTGTTTTTT | CASRRDRERAGELFF
few | . | TRBJ2-4 | TRBV7-2 | TGTGCCAGCAGCTTAGCAGCGGACCTAGCCAAAAACATTCAGTACTTC | CASSLAADLAKNIQYF
. | . | TRBJ2-1 | TRBV29-1 | TGCAGCGTTGAAGACGTCGCCGATGTAATCTCCTACAATGAGCAGTTCTTC | CSVEDVADVISYNEQFF
. | TRBD1 | TRBJ1-2 | TRBV7-2 | TGTGCCAGCAGCCTTGATTCAGGGGGCGTCGTCTATGGCTACACCTTC | CASSLDSGGVVYGYTF
. | . | TRBJ1-1 | TRBV2 | TGTGCCGGGAAGGCCTTGGCGAACACTGAAGCTTTCTTT | CAGKALANTEAFF
once | . | TRBJ2-7 | TRBV4-1 | TGTGCCAGCAGCCAAGTACAGCTCCCCGAGCAGTACTTC | CASSQVQLPEQYF
few | . | TRBJ2-7 | TRBV6-1 | TGTGCCAGCAGTGAAGCGCGAGGGTTTGGAACAGGAACCTACGAGCAGTACTTC | CASSEARGFGTGTYEQYF
. | TRBD2 | TRBJ2-3 | TRBV9 | TGTGCCAGCAGCGGACGGACTAGCGGGAGCATGACAGATACGCAGTATTTT | CASSGRTSGSMTDTQYF
many | . | TRBJ1-5 | TRBV19 | TGTGCCAGTAGTATAGTGGGGGGACAGCCCCAGCATTTT | CASSIVGGQPQHF
. | . | TRBJ2-6 | TRBV7-2 | TGTGCCAGCAGCATACAGGGTATCTCTACCTCTGGGGCCAACGTCCTGACTTTC | CASSIQGISTSGANVLTF
few | . | TRBJ2-1 | TRBV7-2 | TGTGCCAGCAGCTCAGGGGGGGCCGGGAGTAGGAAATTCTTC | CASSSGGAGSRKFF
few | . | TRBJ2-7 | TRBV7-2 | TGTGCCAGCAGCAAAAATGGACAGGAGCAGTACTTC | CASSKNGQEQYF
. | . | TRBJ2-1 | TRBV28 | TGTGCCAGCAGTAATAGTTTAGCTGGGGAGCAGTTCTTC | CASSNSLAGEQFF
few | . | TRBJ2-7 | TRBV7-2 | TGTGCCAGCAGCATAAAGGGGACGGGTACCTACGAGCAGTACTTC | CASSIKGTGTYEQYF
. | . | TRBJ2-3 | TRBV12-3/TRBV12-4 | TGTGCCAGCAGTTTACAGGGGATGAGCACAGATACGCAGTATTTT | CASSLQGMSTDTQYF
. | TRBD1 | TRBJ2-5 | TRBV7-2 | TGTGCCAGCAGCCGGGACAGGCAGGGAGAGACCCAGTACTTC | CASSRDRQGETQYF
many | TRBD2 | TRBJ2-3 | TRBV7-2 | TGTGCCAGCAGCTTATATGGGACTAGCGGGAGTGGCCCAGATACGCAGTATTTT | CASSLYGTSGSGPDTQYF
few | . | TRBJ1-5 | TRBV7-8 | TGTGCCAGCAGCTTAGCGCGACAGAGTAGCAATCAGCCCCAGCATTTT | CASSLARQSSNQPQHF
many | . | TRBJ2-5 | TRBV7-2 | TGTGCCAGCAGCTCTAGAGGAGAGACCCAGTACTTC | CASSSRGETQYF
many | TRBD2 | TRBJ2-7 | TRBV7-2 | TGTGCCAGCACCCCCGTGACTAGCGTATACTACGAGCAGTACTTC | CASTPVTSVYYEQYF
few | TRBD2 | TRBJ2-1 | TRBV6-1 | TGTGCCAGCGGACTGACTAGCGGGAGGAATGAGCAGTTCTTC | CASGLTSGRNEQFF
. | . | TRBJ2-5 | TRBV7-9 | TGTGCCAGCAGCTTACGGCTGGGGCAGGCGGAGACCCAGTACTTC | CASSLRLGQAETQYF
. | . | TRBJ2-3 | TRBV9 | TGTGCCAGCAGCGTGCTCCCCAGCCCAGATACGCAGTATTTT | CASSVLPSPDTQYF
. | TRBD2 | TRBJ2-3 | TRBV7-2 | TGTGCCAGCAGCTCGGGAGGGAGGGGCACAGATACGCAGTATTTT | CASSSGGRGTDTQYF
. | . | TRBJ2-1 | TRBV20-1 | TGCAGTGCTAGAACGGGGAAACTCTACAATGAGCAGTTCTTC | CSARTGKLYNEQFF
many | . | TRBJ2-7 | TRBV7-2 | TGTGCCAGCAGCTTAGACCCCTTTGGAGGGGGCAAGTACGAGCAGTACTTC | CASSLDPFGGGKYEQYF
. | . | TRBJ2-1 | TRBV11-2 | TGTGCCAGCAGCTTAGTCCACCCGGGAGTTCTTTTGAATGAGCAGTTCTTC | CASSLVHPGVLLNEQFF
. | TRBD1 | TRBJ1-1 | TRBV6-1 | TGTGCCAGCAGTTACTCCGACAGGGGATGGACTGAAGCTTTCTTT | CASSYSDRGWTEAFF
. | TRBD2 | TRBJ2-3 | TRBV7-2 | TGTGCCAGTGGACTAGAGCGGGGCACAGATACGCAGTATTTT | CASGLERGTDTQYF
few | TRBD2 | TRBJ2-1 | TRBV5-4 | TGTGCCAGCAGCGGAAAGACTAGCGGGGGGTCCTACAATGAGCAGTTCTTC | CASSGKTSGGSYNEQFF
. | TRBD2 | TRBJ2-3 | TRBV20-1 | TGCAGTGCTAGATTAGGACTAGCGGGACTGGCAGATACGCAGTATTTT | CSARLGLAGLADTQYF
. | TRBD1 | TRBJ1-2 | TRBV5-4 | TGTGCCAGCAGCCCGGGACAGGGGGCTTGGAGGGGCTACACCTTC | CASSPGQGAWRGYTF